The TCR beta chain described here comes from a study of blood T cell repertoires in COVID-19. The wider study: Spain, Italy and the United States supplied samples that represented acute and convalescent COVID-19.

Libraries were prepared by immunoSEQ multiplex PCR; TCRdb keeps only in-frame clonotypes and omits some of them. The profile shows hundreds of thousands of clones, over 75% of them singletons. This CDR3 contains 13 residues. Germline V lookup: CDR1 SGDLS, CDR2 YYNGEE. Between the trimmed V and J ends, which lost 2 bases and 5 bases, there was a span of 10 bases. The V call is TRBV9, the J call TRBJ1-2; possibly TRBD1 for D (5 bases). Sequenced: peripheral blood. This TCR derives from a man aged 45-65 years with active or convalescent COVID-19. The CDR3 sequence is CASSVQGGYGYTF. DNA for the CDR3: TGTGCCAGCAGCGTCCAGGGAGGGTATGGCTACACCTTC.